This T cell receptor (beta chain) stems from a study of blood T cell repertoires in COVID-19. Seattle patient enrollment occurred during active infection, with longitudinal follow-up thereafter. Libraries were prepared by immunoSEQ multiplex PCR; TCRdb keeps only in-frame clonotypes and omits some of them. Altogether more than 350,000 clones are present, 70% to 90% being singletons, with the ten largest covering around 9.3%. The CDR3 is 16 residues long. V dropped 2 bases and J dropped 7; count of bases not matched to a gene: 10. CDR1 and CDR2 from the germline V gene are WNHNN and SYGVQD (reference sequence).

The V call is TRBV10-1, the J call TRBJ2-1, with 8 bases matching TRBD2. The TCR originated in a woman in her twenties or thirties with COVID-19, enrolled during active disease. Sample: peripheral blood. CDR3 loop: CASSEIGTGGSNEQFF. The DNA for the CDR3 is TGCGCCAGCAGTGAGATAGGAACGGGAGGGAGTAATGAGCAGTTCTTC.